The 30 T cell receptor beta chains below come from one sample, sequenced in a study of T cell responses to AZD1222 COVID-19 vaccine. Measured with immunoSEQ multiplex PCR; TCRdb has only the in-frame clones, and not every one. The sample has approximately 100,000 clones; about 82% are singletons. The sequences come from peripheral blood, collected on day 0 of AZD1222 vaccination. The source is an adult in good health.

The genes are TRBV7-8 and TRBJ1-1; 12 bases are shared with TRBD1. V dropped 4 bases and J dropped 1; count of bases not matched to a gene: 7. The CDR3 covers 17 residues. Germline V gives CDR1 SGHVS, CDR2 FQNEAQ. The CDR3 DNA reads as TGTGCCAGCAGCTCGGGACAGGGGGCCGGTGGGAACACTGAAGCTTTCTTT. Its protein is CASSSGQGAGGNTEAFF.

V and J are TRBV23-1 and TRBJ1-1; D possibly corresponds to TRBD1 (5 bases). TRBV23-1 is an ORF, with its function uncertain. V was cut by 4 bases and J by 1 base, with 10 bases left in between. There are 14 residues in the CDR3. The CDR3: CASSLDRRNTEAFF. The CDR3 region has the DNA TGCGCCAGCAGTCTCGACAGAAGGAACACTGAAGCTTTCTTT.

This chain uses TRBV28 with TRBJ2-2; D ambiguous. V lost 5 bases to trimming and J lost 0 bases, with 13 bases between them. In germline, CDR1 is MDHEN, CDR2 SYDVKM. The CDR3 is 16 amino acids. DNA of the CDR3: TGTGCCAGCAGTCAACAAGAATTCGCGAACACCGGGGAGCTGTTTTTT. It yields the protein CASSQQEFANTGELFF.

This chain joins TRBV6-5 and TRBJ1-1; no definite D call. The germline gives CDR1 MNHEY, CDR2 SVGAGI. With 6 bases removed from V and 8 bases from J, the gap between germline ends came to 16 bases. The CDR3 is made up of 13 amino acids. The CDR3 protein is CASRVPGEREAFF. CDR3 coding DNA: TGTGCCAGCAGAGTCCCTGGAGAGCGGGAAGCTTTCTTT.

The chain uses TRBV5-1 and TRBJ2-1; tentative D call: TRBD2 (6 bases). V was trimmed by 4 bases and J by 8 bases, leaving 19 bases between them. CDR3 length: 15 residues. CDR1 is SGHRS and CDR2 is YFSETQ in the germline V gene. The CDR3 sequence: CASSQDYQARDEQFF. The CDR3 nucleotides read TGCGCCAGCAGCCAGGACTACCAAGCTCGAGATGAGCAGTTCTTC.

The chain joins TRBV28 to TRBJ2-3, with TRBD2 matching 9 bases. CDR3 size: 17 residues. In germline, CDR1 is MDHEN, CDR2 SYDVKM. After removal of 4 bases from V and 1 base from J, the junction contained 9 bases not matched to a gene. The CDR3 sequence is CASSSPRLAAGTDTQYF. The CDR3 DNA reads TGTGCCAGCAGTTCGCCTAGACTAGCGGCAGGCACAGATACGCAGTATTTT.

The chain recombines TRBV10-3 with TRBJ2-7, with 7 bases matching TRBD2. The CDR3 totals 13 residues. Losses at the gene ends were 2 bases for V and 11 bases for J; bases not matched to a gene: 9. Germline V gene data show CDR1 as ENHRY and CDR2 as SYGVKD. The CDR3 DNA reads TGTGCCATCAGTGAGGGGGGGGAGAAATTGGAGTACTTC. It encodes CAISEGGEKLEYF.

V and J are TRBV30 and TRBJ2-7; D uncertain. Germline assignment: CDR1 GTSNPN and CDR2 SVGIG (reference sequence). The CDR3 loop spans 12 amino acids. Trimming stripped 1 base from V and 3 bases from J, with 7 bases between. The CDR3 DNA reads TGTGCCTGGAGTGGGACGGACTACGAGCAGTACTTC. Protein product: CAWSGTDYEQYF.

The chain couples TRBV11-2 to TRBJ2-1; 7 nucleotides agree with TRBD2. After removal of 0 bases from V and 10 bases from J, the junction contained 3 bases not matched to a gene. The germline V gene encodes CDR1 SGHAT and CDR2 FQNNGV. The CDR3 runs 13 residues. The CDR3 DNA sequence: TGTGCCAGCAGCTTAGATCCTAGCGGAGAGCAGTTCTTC. This translates into CASSLDPSGEQFF.

This rearrangement joins TRBV27 to TRBJ2-1, with TRBD2 matching 10 bases. Unmatched junction bases numbered 5, after V lost 3 bases and J lost 3 bases. This CDR3 spans 16 amino acids. Germline CDR1 and CDR2: MNHEY and SMNVEV (reference sequence). The CDR3 DNA reads as TGTGCCAGCAGTTTGTCTAGCGGGAGTCTCTACAATGAGCAGTTCTTC. It specifies CASSLSSGSLYNEQFF.

This clone occurred once. The V and J genes are TRBV21-1 and TRBJ1-1. TRBV21-1 is designated a pseudogene. The CDR3 is made up of 17 amino acids. The CDR3 sequence: CASSKERTLREDTEAFF. CDR3 coding DNA: TGTGCCAGCAGCAAAGAGAGGACCCTTCGGGAGGACACTGAAGCTTTCTTT.

The gene calls are TRBV7-8 and TRBJ2-2, with 8 nucleotides matching TRBD1. The length of the CDR3 is 15 residues. Per the germline V gene, CDR1 is SGHVS and CDR2 is FQNEAQ. V shed 5 bases and J 8 bases; nucleotides not matched to a gene: 10. Written as DNA, the CDR3 is TGTGCCAGCAGCGCTATATCAAGACAGGGGGGGGAGCTGTTTTTT. Residues: CASSAISRQGGELFF.

This chain connects TRBV28 to TRBJ1-2; TRBD1 agrees at 8 bases. The CDR3 extends over 13 amino acids. J lost 3 bases, V lost 3 bases, and 0 bases had no gene match. Germline CDR1 reads MDHEN; CDR2 reads SYDVKM. The CDR3 reads CASSLTGDYGYTF. The CDR3 DNA reads TGTGCCAGCAGTTTGACAGGGGACTATGGCTACACCTTC.

V usage is TRBV5-6 and J usage is TRBJ2-7, with a possible D match to TRBD1 (6 bases). With 0 bases removed from V and 3 bases from J, the gap between germline ends came to 13 bases. Germline V gives CDR1 SGHDT, CDR2 YYEEEE. CDR3 length equals 15 residues. DNA of the CDR3: TGTGCCAGCAGCTTGGGGGGGCTAGCCCACTACGAGCAGTACTTC. It codes for CASSLGGLAHYEQYF.

V and J are TRBV28 and TRBJ1-2; D is undetermined. The CDR3 has 11 amino acids. Per germline, CDR1 MDHEN and CDR2 SYDVKM. With 10 bases removed from V and 3 bases from J, the gap between germline ends came to 9 bases. The CDR3 DNA reads TGTGCCACAACAAGGGACTATGGCTACACCTTC. It specifies CATTRDYGYTF.

This clone was recorded only once. The chain has TRBV13 and TRBJ1-6, with D tentatively TRBD1 (6 bases). The CDR3 is 15 residues long. Germline V lookup: CDR1 PRHDT, CDR2 FYEKMQ (reference sequence). Trimming took 6 bases from V and 8 from J, leaving 17 bases between them. In nucleotides, the CDR3 is TGTGCCAGCAGTTCAATTCGCCAGGGGTATTCACCCCTCCACTTT. This gives the protein CASSSIRQGYSPLHF.

CDR3 DNA sequence: TGTGCCAGCAGCAGGGGGGGGCGGAATCAGCCCCAGCATTTT. Translated, it gives CASSRGGRNQPQHF. The chain links TRBV9 to TRBJ1-5; a possible D gene is TRBD1 (6 bases). Germline-derived CDR1 and CDR2 are SGDLS and YYNGEE. V was pared by 4 bases and J by 4 bases, with 12 bases between. CDR3 size: 14 residues.

This chain joins TRBV19 and TRBJ2-4, with D tentatively TRBD1 or TRBD2 (5 bases each). CDR1 and CDR2 from the germline V gene are LNHDA and SQIVND (reference sequence). CDR3 length equals 16 residues. Trimming left V 1 base short and J 7 bases short, with 17 bases between. DNA for the CDR3: TGTGCCAGTAGTATAGGTTTTGGGGACCTGGGGAACATTCAGTACTTC. It specifies CASSIGFGDLGNIQYF.

This chain uses TRBV6-5 with TRBJ1-2; maybe TRBD1 (5 bases). V was clipped by 0 bases and J by 4 bases, with 12 bases between them. CDR1 and CDR2 from the germline V gene are MNHEY and SVGAGI. CDR3 size: 15 residues. CDR3: CASSYSRGDIYGYTF. The CDR3 nucleotides read TGTGCCAGCAGTTACTCGCGGGGCGACATCTATGGCTACACCTTC.

V is TRBV6-6 and J is TRBJ2-1, with TRBD2 matching 11 bases. CDR3 size: 15 residues. V shed 5 bases, J shed 7 bases, and the junction held 7 bases outside the gene matches. Germline CDR1 reads MNHNY; CDR2 reads SVGAGI (reference sequence). CDR3 nucleotide sequence: TGTGCCAGCAGTGGCCGACTAGCGGGACAAAATGAGCAGTTCTTC. It specifies CASSGRLAGQNEQFF.

V is TRBV5-1 and J is TRBJ2-7; tentative D call: TRBD2 (5 bases). The length of the CDR3 is 17 residues. Per germline, CDR1 SGHRS and CDR2 YFSETQ. V gave up 0 bases and J gave up 1 base, with 17 bases separating them. The chain's CDR3 is CASSLAEGLVRSYEQYF. The CDR3 nucleotides read TGCGCCAGCAGCTTGGCCGAGGGTCTAGTGAGGTCCTACGAGCAGTACTTC.

J is TRBJ1-2 and V is TRBV10-3, with 7 bases aligning to TRBD1. The trim removed 10 bases at V and 4 bases at J, leaving 15 bases unmatched. Germline loops: CDR1 ENHRY, CDR2 SYGVKD. The CDR3 has 15 residues. This chain's CDR3 is CATTPSGTEGYGYTF. CDR3 in DNA: TGTGCCACTACCCCAAGCGGGACAGAGGGCTATGGCTACACCTTC.

This clone came up once. V is TRBV28 and J is TRBJ2-6; TRBD1 matches 7 bases. Germline lookup yields CDR1 MDHEN and CDR2 SYDVKM. The CDR3 runs to 17 residues. Losses at the gene ends were 5 bases for V and 0 bases for J; bases not matched to a gene: 7. CDR3 DNA sequence: TGTGCCAGCAGTCCCGGGACAGACTTCTCTGGGGCCAACGTCCTGACTTTC. Amino acid sequence: CASSPGTDFSGANVLTF.

The V gene is TRBV18, the J gene TRBJ2-7; D not certain. The CDR3 consists of 12 residues. The V gene's germline CDR1 is KGHSH and CDR2 LQKENI. V was cut by 4 bases and J by 4 bases, with 8 bases left in between. The CDR3 sequence is CASSRTQYEQYF. In nucleotides, the CDR3 is TGTGCCAGCTCACGGACCCAATACGAGCAGTACTTC.

Points on this clone: This sample also contains other DNA sequences that code for the same CDR3. The chain joins TRBV7-3 to TRBJ2-2; 8 bases are a match to TRBD2. The CDR3 contains 16 residues. With 3 bases clipped from V and 0 bases from J, the junction kept 3 bases outside the gene matches. CDR1 SGHTA and CDR2 FQGTGA come from the germline V gene. The CDR3 spells CASSLSGGANTGELFF. The CDR3 bases are TGTGCCAGCAGCTTGTCGGGGGGGGCGAACACCGGGGAGCTGTTTTTT.

The rearrangement links TRBV27 to TRBJ2-1; D remains ambiguous. The CDR3 is 13 residues long. Germline V CDR1 and CDR2: MNHEY, SMNVEV (reference sequence). V was clipped by 0 bases and J by 6 bases, with 6 bases between them. As DNA, the CDR3 is TGTGCCAGCAGTTTATCCTCGAGCAATGAGCAGTTCTTC. It specifies CASSLSSSNEQFF.

The chain employs TRBV4-1 and TRBJ2-7; D unclear. With 1 base removed from V and 3 bases from J, the gap between germline ends came to 13 bases. This CDR3 has 15 amino acids. Per germline, CDR1 MGHRA and CDR2 YSYEKL. DNA for the CDR3: TGCGCCAGCAGCCAAGCCCAGCCGACCCTCTACGAGCAGTACTTC. Protein sequence: CASSQAQPTLYEQYF.

The chain has TRBV10-1 and TRBJ2-1; 8 bases line up with TRBD2. V lost 3 bases and J lost 2; bases outside the gene matches: 3. The CDR3 spans 15 residues. Germline V gives CDR1 WNHNN, CDR2 SYGVQD (reference sequence). In DNA, the CDR3 is TGCGCCAGCAGTGATAGCGGGATCCCCTACAATGAGCAGTTCTTC. It yields the protein CASSDSGIPYNEQFF.

The rearrangement links TRBV7-2 to TRBJ2-1; TRBD2 aligns across 11 bases. Germline V lookup: CDR1 SGHTA, CDR2 FQGNSA. The V gene end was trimmed by 1 base and the J gene end by 4 bases; junction bases not matched to a gene: 9. The CDR3 is 18 residues long. The CDR3 DNA reads as TGTGCCAGCAGCTTAGGCCCCCGGGGACTAGCGGCATACAATGAGCAGTTCTTC. It is translated as CASSLGPRGLAAYNEQFF.

The V call is TRBV28, the J call TRBJ1-3; 7 bases map to TRBD1. Germline CDR1 is MDHEN and CDR2 is SYDVKM. Trimming cost V 5 bases and J 7 bases; bases outside gene matches: 14. The CDR3 runs to 16 residues. The CDR3 loop reads CASSRGTERMINTIYF. As DNA, the CDR3 is TGTGCCAGCAGTAGAGGGACAGAGAGGATGATTAACACCATATATTTT.